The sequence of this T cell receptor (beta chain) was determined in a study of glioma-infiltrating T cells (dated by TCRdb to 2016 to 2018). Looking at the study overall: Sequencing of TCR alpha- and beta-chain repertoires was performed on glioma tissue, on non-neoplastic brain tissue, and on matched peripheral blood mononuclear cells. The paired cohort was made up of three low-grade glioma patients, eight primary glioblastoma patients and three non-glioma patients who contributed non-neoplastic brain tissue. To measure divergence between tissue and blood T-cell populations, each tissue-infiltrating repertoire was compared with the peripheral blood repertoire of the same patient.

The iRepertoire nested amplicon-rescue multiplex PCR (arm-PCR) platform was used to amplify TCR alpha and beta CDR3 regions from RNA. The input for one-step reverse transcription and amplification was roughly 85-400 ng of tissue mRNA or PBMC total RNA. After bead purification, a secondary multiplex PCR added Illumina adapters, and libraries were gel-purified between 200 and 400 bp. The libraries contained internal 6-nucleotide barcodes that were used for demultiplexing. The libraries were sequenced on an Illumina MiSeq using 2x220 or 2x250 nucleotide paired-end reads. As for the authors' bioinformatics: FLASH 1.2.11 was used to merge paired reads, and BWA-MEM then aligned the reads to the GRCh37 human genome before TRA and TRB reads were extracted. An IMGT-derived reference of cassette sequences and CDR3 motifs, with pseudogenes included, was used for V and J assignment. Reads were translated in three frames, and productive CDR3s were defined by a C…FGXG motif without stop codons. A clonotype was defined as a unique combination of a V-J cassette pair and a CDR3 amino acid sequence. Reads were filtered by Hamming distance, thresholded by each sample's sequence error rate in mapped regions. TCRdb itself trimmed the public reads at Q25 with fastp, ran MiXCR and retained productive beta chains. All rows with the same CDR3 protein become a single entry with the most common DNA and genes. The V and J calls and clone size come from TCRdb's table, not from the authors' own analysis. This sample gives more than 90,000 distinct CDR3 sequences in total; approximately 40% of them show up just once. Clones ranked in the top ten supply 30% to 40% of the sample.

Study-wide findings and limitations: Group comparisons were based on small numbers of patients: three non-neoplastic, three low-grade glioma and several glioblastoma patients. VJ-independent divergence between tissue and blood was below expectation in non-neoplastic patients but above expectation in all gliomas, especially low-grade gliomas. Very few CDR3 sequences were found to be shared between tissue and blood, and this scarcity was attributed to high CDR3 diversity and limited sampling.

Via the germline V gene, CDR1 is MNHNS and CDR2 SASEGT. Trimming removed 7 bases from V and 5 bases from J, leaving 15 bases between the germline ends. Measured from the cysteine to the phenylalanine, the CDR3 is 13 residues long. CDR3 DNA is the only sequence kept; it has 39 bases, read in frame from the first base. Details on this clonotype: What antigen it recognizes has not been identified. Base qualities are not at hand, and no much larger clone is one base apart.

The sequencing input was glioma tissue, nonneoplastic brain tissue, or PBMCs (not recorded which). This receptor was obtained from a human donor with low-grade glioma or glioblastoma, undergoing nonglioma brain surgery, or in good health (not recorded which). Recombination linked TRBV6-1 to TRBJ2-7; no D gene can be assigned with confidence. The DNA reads TGTGCCAGCATTGCAGTACAGTTCCACGAGCAGTACTTC. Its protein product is CASIAVQFHEQYF.